This T cell receptor (beta chain) originates from a study of technical replicates of blood from a few donors. Only in-frame clones appear in the TCRdb table, and some are missing; sequencing was by immunoSEQ multiplex PCR. The sample has more than 65,000 clones, approximately 96% seen once. V lost 4 bases and J 0 bases, leaving 10 bases between the germline ends. Looked up from germline, CDR1 is LNHDA and CDR2 is SQIVND (reference sequence). The CDR3 spans 15 residues. The chain combines TRBV19 with TRBJ2-1; the D gene is possibly TRBD1 (5 bases). The receptor was derived from a human donor in good health. Sequencing was carried out using T cells isolated from PBMCs. This CDR3 is CASSTDRSSYNEQFF. The CDR3 coding sequence is TGTGCCAGTAGTACTGACAGAAGCTCCTACAATGAGCAGTTCTTC. The complete variable domain, with remaining parts taken from reference TRBV19 and TRBJ2-1, reads DGGITQSPKYLFRKEGQNVTLSCEQNLNHDAMYWYRQDPGQGLRLIYYSQIVNDFQKGDIAEGYSVSREKKESFPLTVTSAQKNPTAFYLCASSTDRSSYNEQFFGPGTRLTVL.